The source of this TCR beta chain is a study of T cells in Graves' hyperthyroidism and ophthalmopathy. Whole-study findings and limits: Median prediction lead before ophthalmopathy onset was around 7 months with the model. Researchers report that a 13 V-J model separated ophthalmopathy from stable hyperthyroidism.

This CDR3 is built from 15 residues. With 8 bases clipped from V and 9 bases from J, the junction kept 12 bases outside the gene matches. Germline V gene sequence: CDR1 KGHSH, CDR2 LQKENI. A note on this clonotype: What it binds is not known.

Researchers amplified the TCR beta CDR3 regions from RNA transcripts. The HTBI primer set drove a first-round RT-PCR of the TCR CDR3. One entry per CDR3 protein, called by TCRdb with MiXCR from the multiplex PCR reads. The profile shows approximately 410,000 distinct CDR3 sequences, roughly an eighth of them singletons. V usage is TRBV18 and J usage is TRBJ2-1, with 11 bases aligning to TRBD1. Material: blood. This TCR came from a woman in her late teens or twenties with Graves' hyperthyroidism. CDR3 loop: CASPRRDRGYGEQFF. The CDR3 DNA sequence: TGTGCCAGCCCACGCCGGGACAGGGGGTATGGTGAGCAGTTCTTC.